The present T cell receptor (beta chain) was sequenced within a study of T cell responses to AZD1222 COVID-19 vaccine (dated by TCRdb to 2020 to 2022). The study in broad terms: Because spike-specific TCR depth and breadth did not differ between the two schedules, AZD1222 recipients who got a second dose at roughly 4 weeks were pooled with those who got a second dose at roughly 12 weeks. A total of 233 trial participants underwent TCR sequencing, of whom under 220 had received two doses of AZD1222 and about 25 had received two doses of the MenACWY control vaccine. Trial participants were enrolled by age into 18-55, 56-69 and 70-plus year subgroups, with around 140, 26 and 57 TCR-sequenced participants respectively. Findings and caveats that apply to the study as a whole: In the small 56-69-year group, the increase in depth fell short of significance, most likely because of low power. After two AZD1222 doses, spike-specific TCR breadth and depth were significantly higher than at day 0 and than in MenACWY recipients. Conclusions about previously exposed vaccinees are limited because only six or seven AZD1222 recipients were SARS-CoV-2 seropositive at baseline. Vaccine-associated CD4 TCRs spanned the whole spike protein, with dominant responses in regions 160-218 and 743-854. Reportedly, close to half of the unique spike-specific TCRs recognized epitopes lying outside the regions that are mutated in the B.1.351 and B.1.1.7 variants. Participants were mostly white British and included more females than males, and it was suggested by the authors that clonal diversity may have been underestimated. No day 14 peak-response samples were available, so repertoires were characterized only after the peak T cell response.

In light of the paper, this sample's time point label describes: baseline before first vaccination. The vaccinee samples were drawn from two UK trials, COV001 and COV002, one of which was a single-blind randomized controlled phase 2/3 trial testing AZD1222 (ChAdOx1 nCoV-19) in healthy adults. For TCRbeta chain sequencing, PBMC samples from trial participants were taken at day 0 and at day 28 after the second dose. From V the trimming removes 0 bases and from J it removes 4 bases, while the gene matches leave 6 bases of the junction unaccounted for. Its CDR3 holds 16 amino acids, cysteine through phenylalanine. Just CDR3 DNA is preserved here, 48 bases in frame from base 1. The germline V gene sets CDR1 to LGHNA and CDR2 to YSLEER. The CDR3 regions of human TCRbeta chains were analyzed by immunosequencing. In the authors' own workflow: TCRs in the repertoires were compared against a reference library of SARS-CoV-2-specific TCRs that had been generated with the MIRA antigen-specificity platform. Breadth was defined as the fraction of unique TCRs that were SARS-CoV-2-associated, and depth was defined as the fraction of total T cells that were SARS-CoV-2-associated. Using the MIRA data, each spike-specific TCR was assigned both to the spike region to which the TCR was reactive and to a CD4 or CD8 class. Log10-transformed breadth and depth values were compared by one-way ANOVA with Sidak's multiple comparisons tests. This is the immuneACCESS table as TCRdb keeps it, with only in-frame sequences that have V and J called. A part of the clones is gone; compared with another copy, unresolved V genes explain less than half, and the rest is unexplained. The V and J calls and clone size come from that table; D and trimming were worked out from the DNA. Here the sample has around 120,000 clones; over 75% occur a single time. The ten most abundant clones make up over 3% of the sample.

With regard to this clone: Its antigen specificity is not known. It has no much larger one-base neighbor in the sample; base qualities were not kept.

The sample here was peripheral blood, taken on day 0 of AZD1222 vaccination. Recombination joined TRBV4-3 with TRBJ1-1; 9 of the junction bases match TRBD1. The sequence derives from an adult in good health. The DNA is TGCGCCAGCAGCCAAGATCGTAGGACAGGGGCCACTGAAGCTTTCTTT. Protein translation: CASSQDRRTGATEAFF.